This T cell receptor (beta chain) appears in the sequencing data of a study of identical twins. The CDR3 runs 16 residues. This clonotype turned up a few times. A universal primer site was added by template switching, and unique molecular identifiers were carried by the cDNA. Each CDR3 protein gets one entry after TCRdb re-called the 5' RACE reads with MiXCR. The sample records about 200,000 distinct CDR3 sequences, 5% to 7% being singletons. A further study also used this sample, focusing on T cells expressing NK-cell markers.

The sequence came from a woman under 30 in good health. The specimen was CD8+ T cells sorted from blood. The chain employs TRBV21-1 and TRBJ1-1; TRBD1 is the table's D call and was not checked against the DNA. TRBV21-1 is noted as a pseudogene. Here the CDR3 reads CASSGTWDRDNTEAFF. CDR3 in DNA: TGTGCCAGCAGCGGAACCTGGGACAGGGATAACACTGAAGCTTTCTTT.